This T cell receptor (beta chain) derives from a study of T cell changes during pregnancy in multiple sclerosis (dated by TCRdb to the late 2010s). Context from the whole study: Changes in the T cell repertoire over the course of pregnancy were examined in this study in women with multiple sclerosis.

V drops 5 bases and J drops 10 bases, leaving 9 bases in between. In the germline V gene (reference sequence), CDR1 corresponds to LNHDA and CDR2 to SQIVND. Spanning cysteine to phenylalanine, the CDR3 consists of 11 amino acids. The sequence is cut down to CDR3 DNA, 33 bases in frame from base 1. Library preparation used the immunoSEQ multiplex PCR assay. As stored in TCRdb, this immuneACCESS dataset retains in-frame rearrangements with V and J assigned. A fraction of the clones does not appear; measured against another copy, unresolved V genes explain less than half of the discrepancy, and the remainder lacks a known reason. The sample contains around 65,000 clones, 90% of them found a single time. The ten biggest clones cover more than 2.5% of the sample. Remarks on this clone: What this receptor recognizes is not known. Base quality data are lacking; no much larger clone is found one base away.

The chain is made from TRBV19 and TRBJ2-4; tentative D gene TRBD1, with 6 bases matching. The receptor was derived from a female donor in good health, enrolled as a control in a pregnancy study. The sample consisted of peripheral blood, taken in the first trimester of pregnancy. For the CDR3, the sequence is CASSHRAIQYF. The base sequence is TGTGCCAGTAGTCACAGGGCTATTCAGTACTTC. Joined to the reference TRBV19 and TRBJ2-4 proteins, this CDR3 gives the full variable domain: DGGITQSPKYLFRKEGQNVTLSCEQNLNHDAMYWYRQDPGQGLRLIYYSQIVNDFQKGDIAEGYSVSREKKESFPLTVTSAQKNPTAFYLCASSHRAIQYFGAGTRLSVL.